The T cell receptor beta chain described here comes from a study of regulatory and conventional T cells in RAG deficiency. Regarding this clone: Its antigen remains unknown.

Study-level points and caveats: Compared with controls, unique Treg TCR beta sequences dropped around 92-fold in Omenn syndrome and CID/AS. Patient subsets had shorter CDR3s; Omenn Treg-Tconv overlap exceeded 90%. RAG-deficient patients showed markedly lower Shannon entropy and higher Simpson indices than control T-cell subsets.

Genomic DNA came from blood conventional CD4+ T cells gated CD25-low CD127-high. From germline, CDR1 is SGDLS and CDR2 YYNGEE. The CDR3 loop spans 16 amino acids. Trimming pared 2 bases from V and 4 bases from J, leaving 18 bases between. Profiling relied on immunoSEQ multiplex PCR, and the TCRdb table lists in-frame clones only, not all of them. The sample lists about 30,000 clones, 60% to 85% occurring once. This sample also appeared in a second study, on regulatory T cells. That source notes: Primers: 52 TRBV forward and 13 TRBJ reverse. In patients, unique TRB V-J pairs were restricted and V/J usage skewed, especially in Tregs.

The sample comprised CD4+ effector T cells sorted from blood. The chain has TRBV9 and TRBJ1-2; weak D call: TRBD1 (5 bases). The TCR sequence derives from a human donor in good health. CDR3 protein: CASSVEVGQDSYGYTF. DNA of the CDR3: TGTGCCAGCAGCGTGGAAGTAGGACAAGACTCCTATGGCTACACCTTC. Complete variable domain (other parts from reference TRBV9 and TRBJ1-2): DSGVTQTPKHLITATGQRVTLRCSPRSGDLSVYWYQQSLDQGLQFLIQYYNGEERAKGNILERFSAQQFPDLHSELNLSSLELGDSALYFCASSVEVGQDSYGYTFGSGTRLTVV.